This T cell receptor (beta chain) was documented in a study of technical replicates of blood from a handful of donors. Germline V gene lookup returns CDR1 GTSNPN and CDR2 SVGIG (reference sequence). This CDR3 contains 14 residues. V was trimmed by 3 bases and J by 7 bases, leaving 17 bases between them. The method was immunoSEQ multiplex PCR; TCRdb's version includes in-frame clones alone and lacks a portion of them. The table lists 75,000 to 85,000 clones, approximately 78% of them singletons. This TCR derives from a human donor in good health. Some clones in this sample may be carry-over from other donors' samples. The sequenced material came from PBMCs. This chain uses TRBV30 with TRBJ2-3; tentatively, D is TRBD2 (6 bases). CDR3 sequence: CAWRGDSRAHTQYF. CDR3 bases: TGTGCCTGGAGGGGGGACTCCCGAGCCCATACGCAGTATTTT.